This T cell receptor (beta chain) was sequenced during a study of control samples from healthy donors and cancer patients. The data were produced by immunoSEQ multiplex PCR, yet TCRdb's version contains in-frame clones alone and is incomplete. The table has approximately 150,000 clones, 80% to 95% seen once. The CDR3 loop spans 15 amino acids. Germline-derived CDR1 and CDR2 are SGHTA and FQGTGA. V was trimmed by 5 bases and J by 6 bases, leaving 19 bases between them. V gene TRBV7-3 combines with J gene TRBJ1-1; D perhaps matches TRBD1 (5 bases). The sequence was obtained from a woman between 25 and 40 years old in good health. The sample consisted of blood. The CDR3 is CASSGGRPGEAEAFF. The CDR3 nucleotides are TGTGCCAGCAGCGGGGGACGCCCGGGAGAGGCTGAAGCTTTCTTT.